The clone carrying this T cell receptor (beta chain) showed up just a few times. The entry originates in a study of blood T cell repertoires in COVID-19. Overall study context: Acute-phase and convalescent COVID-19 samples originated in the United States, Italy and Spain. The analysed material was cDNA or gDNA that came from T cells, B-cell-depleted T cells, or PBMCs.

Seattle participants joined during active infection and were tracked over time. As handled by the study authors: Nucleated cell number was recorded as an estimate derived from reference gene primer amplification. Clones were sequenced by immunoSEQ multiplex PCR, and TCRdb holds only the in-frame ones, with some missing. The DNA was the basis for D and trimming; V, J and clone size are from that table. Of approximately 300,000 clones detected, about 90% appear once; the ten largest clones hold about 1%. CDR1 SGHTA and CDR2 FQGNSA come from the germline V gene. J was trimmed by 7 bases and V by 1 base; bases with no gene match: 4. There are 14 residues in the CDR3.

The sequence was collected from a woman in her thirties or forties with COVID-19, enrolled during active disease. The rearrangement links TRBV7-2 to TRBJ2-4, with 7 positions matching TRBD2. The sample consisted of peripheral blood. CDR3 sequence (DNA): TGTGCCAGCAGCTTAGGGGGAGGGCGGAACATTCAGTACTTC. Translation gives CASSLGGGRNIQYF.